These 12 T cell receptor beta chains were all obtained from the same sample, sequenced in a study of blood T cell repertoires in COVID-19. Some clones are missing from TCRdb's copy, which holds only in-frame ones; the method was immunoSEQ multiplex PCR. The sample records 50,000 to 70,000 clones, roughly 88% being singletons. Material: peripheral blood. The receptors originated from a woman aged 55-70 years with acute or convalescent COVID-19.

This chain joins TRBV2 and TRBJ1-6; TRBD1 is a possible D gene (5 bases). The CDR3 spans 14 residues. With 6 bases removed from V and 7 bases from J, the gap between germline ends came to 13 bases. The germline V gene encodes CDR1 SNHLY and CDR2 FYNNEI. The CDR3 nucleotides read TGTGCCAGCAGACAAGGGGCCTCCAATTCACCCCTCCACTTT. This codes for CASRQGASNSPLHF.

The chain combines TRBV3-1 (or the pseudogene TRBV3-2) with TRBJ1-1; D is perhaps TRBD1 (5 bases). CDR3 length: 13 residues. The germline CDR1 and CDR2 sequences are LGHDT and YNNKEL (reference sequence). Trimming pared 5 bases from V and 4 bases from J, leaving 11 bases between. The DNA for the CDR3 is TGTGCCAGCAGCTTCGGGACTAGCACTGAAGCTTTCTTT. This gives the protein CASSFGTSTEAFF.

This sequence joins TRBV18 and TRBJ1-2; D is possibly TRBD1 (6 bases). Germline CDR1 KGHSH, CDR2 LQKENI. CDR3 length: 14 amino acids. Trimming shortened V by 3 bases and J by 4 bases, and 12 bases separated the two germline ends. The CDR3 here is CASSPRQDPYGYTF. In DNA, the CDR3 is TGTGCCAGCTCACCCCGACAGGACCCCTATGGCTACACCTTC.

The chain is built from TRBV5-1 and TRBJ1-1; 10 bases map to TRBD1. The CDR3 sequence is 14 residues long. CDR1 and CDR2 (germline): SGHRS, YFSETQ. The V gene end was trimmed by 0 bases and the J gene end by 7 bases; junction bases not matched to a gene: 3. The CDR3 DNA reads as TGCGCCAGCAGCTTGGACGGACAGGGGGGTGAAGCTTTCTTT. Its translation: CASSLDGQGGEAFF.

V and J are TRBV6-1 and TRBJ2-1, with a tentative D call TRBD2 (7 bases). The CDR3 contains 15 residues. V was clipped by 3 bases and J by 4 bases, with 13 bases between them. The germline gives CDR1 MNHNS, CDR2 SASEGT. Here the CDR3 DNA reads TGTGCCAGCAGTGAGAGGGGGGGCGGGTACAATGAGCAGTTCTTC. Translation gives CASSERGGGYNEQFF.

The chain recombines TRBV7-2 with TRBJ1-4; D unclear. This CDR3 spans 14 amino acids. Trimming removed 2 bases from V and 8 bases from J, with 12 bases in between. Per the germline V gene, CDR1 is SGHTA and CDR2 is FQGNSA. This CDR3 is CASSLQAPGEKLFF. The DNA for the CDR3 is TGTGCCAGCAGCTTACAGGCGCCGGGAGAAAAACTGTTTTTT.

The V and J genes are TRBV6-5 and TRBJ1-4; 7 bases match TRBD1. CDR3 length: 14 residues. Germline V gene data show CDR1 as MNHEY and CDR2 as SVGAGI. V lost 5 bases, J lost 6 bases, and 6 bases stayed unmatched. CDR3 region: CASSPGTVDEKLFF. The CDR3 DNA sequence: TGTGCCAGCAGTCCCGGGACAGTGGATGAAAAACTGTTTTTT.

This clone has a handful of counts. This rearrangement joins TRBV7-8 to TRBJ1-2; tentative D call: TRBD1 (5 bases). V was cut by 2 bases and J by 5 bases, with 15 bases left in between. The CDR3 contains 15 residues. Per the germline V gene, CDR1 is SGHVS and CDR2 is FQNEAQ. The CDR3 reads CASSLMVSTEYGYTF. In nucleotides, the CDR3 is TGTGCCAGCAGCTTAATGGTGTCGACAGAATATGGCTACACCTTC.

This chain links TRBV9 with TRBJ2-3; the match to TRBD1 covers 11 bases. J was trimmed by 3 bases and V by 3 bases; bases with no gene match: 6. Germline V gene lookup returns CDR1 SGDLS and CDR2 YYNGEE. The CDR3 length is 16 residues. The CDR3 bases are TGTGCCAGCAGCGCTCGTGGGACAGGGGGGACAGATACGCAGTATTTT. This sequence encodes CASSARGTGGTDTQYF. The whole variable domain, remainder taken from reference TRBV9 and TRBJ2-3, is DSGVTQTPKHLITATGQRVTLRCSPRSGDLSVYWYQQSLDQGLQFLIQYYNGEERAKGNILERFSAQQFPDLHSELNLSSLELGDSALYFCASSARGTGGTDTQYFGPGTRLTVL.

The chain has TRBV18 and TRBJ2-1; D is undetermined. Per germline, CDR1 KGHSH and CDR2 LQKENI. V was pared by 6 bases and J by 3 bases, with 15 bases between. The CDR3 length is 15 residues. CDR3 DNA: TGTGCCAGCTCTCCCTCGGGTACGGACTACAATGAGCAGTTCTTC. It encodes CASSPSGTDYNEQFF.

The chain employs TRBV30 and TRBJ1-1, with 7 bases that match TRBD1. After removal of 6 bases from V and 4 bases from J, the junction contained 8 bases not matched to a gene. The CDR3 contains 13 residues. Germline CDR1 GTSNPN, CDR2 SVGIG (reference sequence). As DNA, the CDR3 is TGTGCCTGTAAAACAGGGGTGGGCACTGAAGCTTTCTTT. It specifies CACKTGVGTEAFF.

J is TRBJ2-2 and V is TRBV6-6; 9 bases are shared with TRBD1. V was clipped by 5 bases and J by 1 base; unmatched bases: 5. Per germline, CDR1 MNHNY and CDR2 SVGAGI (reference sequence). There are 16 residues in the CDR3. CDR3 amino acids: CASSRRTGVNTGELFF. DNA of the CDR3: TGTGCCAGCAGTCGAAGGACAGGGGTGAACACCGGGGAGCTGTTTTTT.